The TCR beta chain described here comes from a study of T cell responses to AZD1222 COVID-19 vaccine. General observations from the study: Once two AZD1222 doses were given, Spike-specific TCR breadth and depth went up. The CD4 TCRs associated with vaccination extended across spike and predominated at 160-218 and 743-854. Baseline testing showed seropositivity in only five or six AZD1222 recipients. Nearly half of unique spike-specific TCRs reportedly avoided B.1.351 and B.1.1.7 mutated regions.

On this clone: Its cognate antigen is unknown.

Generated by immunoSEQ multiplex PCR, the TCRdb table keeps only in-frame clones and is missing some. The repertoire includes approximately 100,000 clones, about 83% of them detected once, and around 12% sits in the top ten. Germline V gene sequence: CDR1 LGHDT, CDR2 YNNKEL (reference sequence). The J segment lost 2 bases and the V segment lost 5 bases, leaving 4 bases of the junction unmatched. The CDR3 spans 14 residues. This rearrangement joins TRBV3-1 (or the pseudogene TRBV3-2) to TRBJ2-3; 7 nucleotides match TRBD2. The sequenced sample was peripheral blood, obtained on day 0 of AZD1222 vaccination. The TCR sequence derives from an adult in good health. The CDR3 loop reads CASSSSGYTDTQYF. CDR3 bases: TGTGCCAGCAGCTCTAGCGGTTACACAGATACGCAGTATTTT.